This TCR beta chain was profiled in a study of read filtering for tumor transcriptome and immune sequencing. Study-wide background: R-ISS stage counts were about 8 for I, about 17 for II, 6 or 7 for III. DNase treatment preceded whole-transcriptome library preparation. IR-seq gave about 3.5 to 11 million TCR reads per sample; RNA-seq gave roughly 75 to 1,300.

CDR3 length equals 15 residues. Germline CDR1 and CDR2: LNHDA and SQIVND (reference sequence). Unmatched junction bases numbered 11, after V lost 9 bases and J lost 2 bases. This clonotype has ten or more counts. From roughly 390 ng of RNA, a library with molecular barcoded alpha/delta and beta/gamma adaptors was made. TCRdb re-derived calls from the reads in MiXCR, one entry per CDR3 protein. The data hold over 35,000 distinct CDR3 sequences, with roughly 13% observed a single time. This chain joins TRBV19 and TRBJ2-3, with 7 bases aligning to TRBD1. This sequence was found in a donor at least 40 years old with multiple myeloma. The specimen sequenced was a population of CD138-negative cells sorted from bone marrow. The CDR3 bases are TGTGCCAGCCTCGGACCGGGACAGTCCACAGATACGCAGTATTTT. Encoded protein: CASLGPGQSTDTQYF. The complete variable domain, with remaining parts taken from reference TRBV19 and TRBJ2-3, reads DGGITQSPKYLFRKEGQNVTLSCEQNLNHDAMYWYRQDPGQGLRLIYYSQIVNDFQKGDIAEGYSVSREKKESFPLTVTSAQKNPTAFYLCASLGPGQSTDTQYFGPGTRLTVL.